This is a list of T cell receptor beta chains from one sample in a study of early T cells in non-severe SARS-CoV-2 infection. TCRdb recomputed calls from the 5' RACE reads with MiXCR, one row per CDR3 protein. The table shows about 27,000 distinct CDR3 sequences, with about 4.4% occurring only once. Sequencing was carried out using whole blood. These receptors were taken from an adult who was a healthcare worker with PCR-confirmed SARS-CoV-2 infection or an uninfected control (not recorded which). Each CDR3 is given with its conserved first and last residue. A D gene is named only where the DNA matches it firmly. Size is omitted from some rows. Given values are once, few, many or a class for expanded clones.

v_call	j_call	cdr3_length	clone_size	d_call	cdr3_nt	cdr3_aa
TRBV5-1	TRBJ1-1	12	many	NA	TGCGCCAGCAGCTTGATCGGCCGTGAAGCTTTCTTT	CASSLIGREAFF
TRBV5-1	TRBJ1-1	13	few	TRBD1	TGCGCCAGCAGCTCGACAGGGGGCCTTGAAGCTTTCTTT	CASSSTGGLEAFF
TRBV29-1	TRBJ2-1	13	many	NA	TGCAGCGTTAAACCATTCTCCTACAATGAGCAGTTCTTC	CSVKPFSYNEQFF
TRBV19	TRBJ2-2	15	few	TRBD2	TGTGCCGGAGGGGGTAGCGGGAGATCTGGCGGGGAGCTGTTTTTT	CAGGGSGRSGGELFF
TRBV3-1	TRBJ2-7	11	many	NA	TGTGCCAGCAGCCAAGTTGAGGAGCAGTACTTC	CASSQVEEQYF
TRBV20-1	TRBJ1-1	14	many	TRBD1	TGCAGTGCTTCACAGGGGGCGGAAGGGACTGAAGCTTTCTTT	CSASQGAEGTEAFF
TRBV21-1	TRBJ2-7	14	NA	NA	TGTGCCAGCAGCAAAGAAGCGGGAGGCTACGAGCAGTACTTC	CASSKEAGGYEQYF
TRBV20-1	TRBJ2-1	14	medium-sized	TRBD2	TGCAGTGCGTCCGGGACTAGCGATTACAATGAGCAGTTCTTC	CSASGTSDYNEQFF
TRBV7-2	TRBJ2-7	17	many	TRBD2	TGTGCCAGCAGCTTACCACGTACTAGCGGGAGTAAATACGAGCAGTACTTC	CASSLPRTSGSKYEQYF
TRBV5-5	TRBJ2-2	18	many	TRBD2	TGTGCCAGCAGCTTGGATCTAGCGGGAGGGCTCTCCGCCGGGGAGCTGTTTTTT	CASSLDLAGGLSAGELFF
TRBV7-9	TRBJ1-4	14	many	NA	TGTGCCAGCAGCTTCGGGCAGGGAGGAGAAAAACTGTTTTTT	CASSFGQGGEKLFF
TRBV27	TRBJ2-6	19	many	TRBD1	TGTGCCAGCAGTTTATGGTCCGGGACAGGACCCTCTGGGGCCAACGTCCTGACTTTC	CASSLWSGTGPSGANVLTF
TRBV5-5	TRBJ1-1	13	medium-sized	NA	TGTGCCAGCAGCTTGGAGGTTAACACTGAAGCTTTCTTT	CASSLEVNTEAFF
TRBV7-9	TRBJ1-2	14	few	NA	TGTGCCAGCAGCGCAGACGGTACGGTGCATGGCTACACCTTC	CASSADGTVHGYTF
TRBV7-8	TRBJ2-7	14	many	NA	TGTGCCAGCAGCTTAAACGGCCTCTCCTACGAGCAGTACTTC	CASSLNGLSYEQYF
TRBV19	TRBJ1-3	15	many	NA	TGTGCCAGTAGTAACTGGACACCAACGGGAAACACCATATATTTT	CASSNWTPTGNTIYF
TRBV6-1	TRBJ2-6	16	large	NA	TGTGCCAGCAGAGAGAGGGCAAGCTCTGGGGCCAACGTCCTGACTTTC	CASRERASSGANVLTF
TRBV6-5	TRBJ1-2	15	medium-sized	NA	TGTGCCAGCAGTTACTTAACAGGGCCGCTCTATGGCTACACCTTC	CASSYLTGPLYGYTF
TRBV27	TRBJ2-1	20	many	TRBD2	TGTGCCAGCAGTTTAGGACCGCCGGGACTAGCGTCCAGCTCCTACAATGAGCAGTTCTTC	CASSLGPPGLASSSYNEQFF